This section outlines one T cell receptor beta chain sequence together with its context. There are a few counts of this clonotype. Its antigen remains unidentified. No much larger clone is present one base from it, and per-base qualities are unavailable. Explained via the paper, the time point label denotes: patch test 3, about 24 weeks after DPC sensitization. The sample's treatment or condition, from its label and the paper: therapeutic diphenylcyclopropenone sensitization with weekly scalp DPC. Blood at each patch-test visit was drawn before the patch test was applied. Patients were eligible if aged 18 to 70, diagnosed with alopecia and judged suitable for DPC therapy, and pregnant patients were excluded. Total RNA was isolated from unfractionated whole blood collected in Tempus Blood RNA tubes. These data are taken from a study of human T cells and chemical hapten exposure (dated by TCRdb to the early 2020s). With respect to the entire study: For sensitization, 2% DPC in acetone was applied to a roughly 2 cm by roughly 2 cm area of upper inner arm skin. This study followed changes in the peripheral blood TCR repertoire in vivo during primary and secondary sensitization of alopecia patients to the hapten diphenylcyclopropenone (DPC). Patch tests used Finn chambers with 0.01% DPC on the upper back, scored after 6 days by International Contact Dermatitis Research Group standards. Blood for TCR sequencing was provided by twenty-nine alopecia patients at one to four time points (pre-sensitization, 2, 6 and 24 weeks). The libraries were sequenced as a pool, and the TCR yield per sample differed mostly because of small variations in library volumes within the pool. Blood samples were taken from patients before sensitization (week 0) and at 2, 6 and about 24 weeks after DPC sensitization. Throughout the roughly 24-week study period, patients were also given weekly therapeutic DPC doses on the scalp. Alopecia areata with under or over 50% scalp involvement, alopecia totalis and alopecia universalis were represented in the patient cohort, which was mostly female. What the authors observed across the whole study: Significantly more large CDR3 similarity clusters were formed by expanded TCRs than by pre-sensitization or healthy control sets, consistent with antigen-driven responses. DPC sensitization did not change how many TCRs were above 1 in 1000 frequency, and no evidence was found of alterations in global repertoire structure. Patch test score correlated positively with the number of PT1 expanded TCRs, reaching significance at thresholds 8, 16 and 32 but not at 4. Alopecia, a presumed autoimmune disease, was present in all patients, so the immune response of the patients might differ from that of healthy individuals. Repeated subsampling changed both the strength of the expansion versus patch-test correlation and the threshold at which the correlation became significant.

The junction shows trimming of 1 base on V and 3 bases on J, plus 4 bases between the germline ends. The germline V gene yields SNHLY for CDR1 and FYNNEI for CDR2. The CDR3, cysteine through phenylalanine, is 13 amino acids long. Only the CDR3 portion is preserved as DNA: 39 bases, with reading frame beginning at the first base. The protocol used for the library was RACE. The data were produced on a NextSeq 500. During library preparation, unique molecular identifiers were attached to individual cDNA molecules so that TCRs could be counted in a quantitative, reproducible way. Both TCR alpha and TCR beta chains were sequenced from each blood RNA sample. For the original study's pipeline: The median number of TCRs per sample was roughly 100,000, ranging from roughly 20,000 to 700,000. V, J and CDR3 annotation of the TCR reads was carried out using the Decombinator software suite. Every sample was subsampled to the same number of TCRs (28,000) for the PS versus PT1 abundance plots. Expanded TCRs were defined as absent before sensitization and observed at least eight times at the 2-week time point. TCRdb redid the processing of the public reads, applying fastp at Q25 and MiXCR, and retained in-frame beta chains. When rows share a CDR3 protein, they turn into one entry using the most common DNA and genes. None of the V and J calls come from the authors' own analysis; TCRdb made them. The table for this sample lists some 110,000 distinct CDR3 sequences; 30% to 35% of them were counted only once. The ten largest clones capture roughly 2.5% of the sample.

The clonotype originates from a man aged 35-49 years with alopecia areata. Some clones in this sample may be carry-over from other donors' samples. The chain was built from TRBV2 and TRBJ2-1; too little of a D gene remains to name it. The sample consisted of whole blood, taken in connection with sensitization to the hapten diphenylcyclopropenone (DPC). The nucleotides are TGTGCCAGCAGTGAAGGACTCTACAATGAGCAGTTCTTC. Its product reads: CASSEGLYNEQFF. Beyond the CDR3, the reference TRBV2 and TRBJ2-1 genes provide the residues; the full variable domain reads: EPEVTQTPSHQVTQMGQEVILRCVPISNHLYFYWYRQILGQKVEFLVSFYNNEISEKSEIFDDQFSVERPDGSNFTLKIRSTKLEDSAMYFCASSEGLYNEQFFGPGTRLTVL.